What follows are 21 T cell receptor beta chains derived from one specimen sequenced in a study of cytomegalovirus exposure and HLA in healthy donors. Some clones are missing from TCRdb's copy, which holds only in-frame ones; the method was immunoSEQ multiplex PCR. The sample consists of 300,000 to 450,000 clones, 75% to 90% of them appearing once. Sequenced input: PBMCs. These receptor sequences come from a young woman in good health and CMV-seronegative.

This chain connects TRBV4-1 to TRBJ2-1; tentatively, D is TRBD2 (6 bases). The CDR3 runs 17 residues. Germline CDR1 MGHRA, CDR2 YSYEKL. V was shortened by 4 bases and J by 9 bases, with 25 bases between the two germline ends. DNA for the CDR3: TGCGCCAGCAGCCTGCCGTTGGAGGGCGCCGCCCTCCGTGAGCAGTTCTTC. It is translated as CASSLPLEGAALREQFF.

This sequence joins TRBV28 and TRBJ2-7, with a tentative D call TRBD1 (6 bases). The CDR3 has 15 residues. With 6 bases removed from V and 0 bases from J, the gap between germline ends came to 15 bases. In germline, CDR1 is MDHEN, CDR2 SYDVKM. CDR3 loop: CASSSQGQLSYEQYF. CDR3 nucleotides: TGTGCCAGCAGCTCACAGGGTCAGCTCTCCTACGAGCAGTACTTC.

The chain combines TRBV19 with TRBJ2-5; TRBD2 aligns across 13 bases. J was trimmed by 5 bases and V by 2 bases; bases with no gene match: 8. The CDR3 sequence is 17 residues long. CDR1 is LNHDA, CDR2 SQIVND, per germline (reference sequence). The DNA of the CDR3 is TGTGCCAGTAGTATAAGACCCGGGACTAGCGGGGCCGAGACCCAGTACTTC. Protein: CASSIRPGTSGAETQYF. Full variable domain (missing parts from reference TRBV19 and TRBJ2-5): DGGITQSPKYLFRKEGQNVTLSCEQNLNHDAMYWYRQDPGQGLRLIYYSQIVNDFQKGDIAEGYSVSREKKESFPLTVTSAQKNPTAFYLCASSIRPGTSGAETQYFGPGTRLLVL.

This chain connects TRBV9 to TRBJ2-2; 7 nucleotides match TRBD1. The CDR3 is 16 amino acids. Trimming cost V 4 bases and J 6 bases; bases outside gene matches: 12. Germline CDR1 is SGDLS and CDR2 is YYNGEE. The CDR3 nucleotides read TGTGCCAGCAGCACTCCGACAGGGAGAGCGGCCGGGGAGCTGTTTTTT. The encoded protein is CASSTPTGRAAGELFF.

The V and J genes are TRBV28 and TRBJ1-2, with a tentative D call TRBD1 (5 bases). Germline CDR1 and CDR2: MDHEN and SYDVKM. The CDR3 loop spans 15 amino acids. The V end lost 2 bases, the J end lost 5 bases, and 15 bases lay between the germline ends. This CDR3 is CASSLTPQEGYGYTF. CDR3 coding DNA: TGTGCCAGCAGTTTAACCCCACAGGAGGGGTATGGCTACACCTTC.

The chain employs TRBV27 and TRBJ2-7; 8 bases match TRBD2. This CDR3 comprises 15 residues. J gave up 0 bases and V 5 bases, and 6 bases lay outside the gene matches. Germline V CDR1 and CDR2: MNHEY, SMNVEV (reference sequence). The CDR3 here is CASSGAGGTSYEQYF. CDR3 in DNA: TGTGCCAGCAGTGGCGCGGGAGGTACCTCCTACGAGCAGTACTTC.

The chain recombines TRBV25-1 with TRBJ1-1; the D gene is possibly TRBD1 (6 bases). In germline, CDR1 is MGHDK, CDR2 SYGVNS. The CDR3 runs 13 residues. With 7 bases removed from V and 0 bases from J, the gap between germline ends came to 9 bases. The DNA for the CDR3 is TGTGCCAGCACGACAGGAATGAACACTGAAGCTTTCTTT. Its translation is CASTTGMNTEAFF.

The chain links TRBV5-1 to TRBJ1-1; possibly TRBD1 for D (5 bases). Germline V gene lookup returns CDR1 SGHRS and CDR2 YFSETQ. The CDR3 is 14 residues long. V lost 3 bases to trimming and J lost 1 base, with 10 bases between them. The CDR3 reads CASSSVGQNTEAFF. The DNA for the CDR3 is TGCGCCAGCAGCTCCGTTGGACAGAACACTGAAGCTTTCTTT.

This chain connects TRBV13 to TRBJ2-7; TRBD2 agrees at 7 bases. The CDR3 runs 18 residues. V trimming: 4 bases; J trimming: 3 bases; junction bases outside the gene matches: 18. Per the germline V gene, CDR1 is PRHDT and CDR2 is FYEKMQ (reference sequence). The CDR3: CASSSPKLAGEGDYEQYF. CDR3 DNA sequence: TGTGCCAGCAGCTCGCCGAAACTTGCGGGAGAGGGAGACTACGAGCAGTACTTC. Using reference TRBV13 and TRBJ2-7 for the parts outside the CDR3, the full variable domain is AAGVIQSPRHLIKEKRETATLKCYPIPRHDTVYWYQQGPGQDPQFLISFYEKMQSDKGSIPDRFSAQQFSDYHSELNMSSLELGDSALYFCASSSPKLAGEGDYEQYFGPGTRLTVT.

In DNA, the CDR3 is TGTGCCAGCAGCTATGGACTAGCGGGATTCAATGAGCAGTTCTTC. Translation: CASSYGLAGFNEQFF. The chain uses TRBV13 and TRBJ2-1; TRBD2 matches 12 bases. The CDR3 covers 15 residues. The germline V gene has CDR1 PRHDT and CDR2 FYEKMQ (reference sequence). Trimming cost V 4 bases and J 6 bases; bases outside gene matches: 4.

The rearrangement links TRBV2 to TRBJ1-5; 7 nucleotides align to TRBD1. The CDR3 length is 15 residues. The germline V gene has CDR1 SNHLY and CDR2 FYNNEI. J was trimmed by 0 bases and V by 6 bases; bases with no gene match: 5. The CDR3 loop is CASRKTGNSNQPQHF. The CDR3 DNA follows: TGTGCCAGCAGGAAGACAGGGAATAGCAATCAGCCCCAGCATTTT. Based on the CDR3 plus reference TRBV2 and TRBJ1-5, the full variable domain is EPEVTQTPSHQVTQMGQEVILRCVPISNHLYFYWYRQILGQKVEFLVSFYNNEISEKSEIFDDQFSVERPDGSNFTLKIRSTKLEDSAMYFCASRKTGNSNQPQHFGDGTRLSIL.

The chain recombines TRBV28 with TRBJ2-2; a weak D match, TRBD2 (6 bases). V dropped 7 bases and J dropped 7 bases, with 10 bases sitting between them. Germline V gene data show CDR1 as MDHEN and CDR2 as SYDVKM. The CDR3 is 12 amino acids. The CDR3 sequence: CASTHGGGELFF. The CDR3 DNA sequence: TGTGCCAGCACCCACGGGGGCGGGGAGCTGTTTTTT.

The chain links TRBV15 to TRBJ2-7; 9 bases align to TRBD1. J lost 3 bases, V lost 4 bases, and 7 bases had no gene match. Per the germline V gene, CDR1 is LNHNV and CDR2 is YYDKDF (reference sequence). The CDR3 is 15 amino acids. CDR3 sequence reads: CATSNRGTGNYEQYF. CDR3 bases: TGTGCCACCAGCAATCGGGGGACAGGGAACTACGAGCAGTACTTC.

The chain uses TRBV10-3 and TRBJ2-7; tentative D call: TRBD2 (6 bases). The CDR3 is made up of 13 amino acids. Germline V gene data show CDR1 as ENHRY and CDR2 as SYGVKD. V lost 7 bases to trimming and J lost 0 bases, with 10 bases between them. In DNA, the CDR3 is TGTGCCATCAACTCGGGGGACTCCTACGAGCAGTACTTC. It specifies CAINSGDSYEQYF.

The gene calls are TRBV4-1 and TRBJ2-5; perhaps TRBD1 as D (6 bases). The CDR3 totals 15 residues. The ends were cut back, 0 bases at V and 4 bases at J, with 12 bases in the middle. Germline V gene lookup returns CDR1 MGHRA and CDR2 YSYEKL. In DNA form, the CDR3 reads TGCGCCAGCAGCCAAGATAGCAGGGGACGAGAGACCCAGTACTTC. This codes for CASSQDSRGRETQYF.

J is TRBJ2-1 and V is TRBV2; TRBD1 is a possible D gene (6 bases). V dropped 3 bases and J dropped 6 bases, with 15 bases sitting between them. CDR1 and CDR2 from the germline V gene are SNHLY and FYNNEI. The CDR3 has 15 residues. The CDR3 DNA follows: TGTGCCAGCAGTGAGGGGGCAGGGGCCGGCAATGAGCAGTTCTTC. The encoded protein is CASSEGAGAGNEQFF.

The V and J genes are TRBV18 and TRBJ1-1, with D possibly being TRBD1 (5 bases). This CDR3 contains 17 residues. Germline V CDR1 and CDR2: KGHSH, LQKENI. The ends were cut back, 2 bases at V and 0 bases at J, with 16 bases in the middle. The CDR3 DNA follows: TGTGCCAGCTCACCAATACAGGCTACCAGCATGAACACTGAAGCTTTCTTT. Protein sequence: CASSPIQATSMNTEAFF.

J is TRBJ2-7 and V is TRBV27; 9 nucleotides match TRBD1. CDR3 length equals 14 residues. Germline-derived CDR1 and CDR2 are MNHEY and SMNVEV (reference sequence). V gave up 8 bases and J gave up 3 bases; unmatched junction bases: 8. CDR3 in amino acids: CASGLGGQGYEQYF. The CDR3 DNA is TGTGCCAGCGGCCTAGGGGGACAGGGCTACGAGCAGTACTTC.

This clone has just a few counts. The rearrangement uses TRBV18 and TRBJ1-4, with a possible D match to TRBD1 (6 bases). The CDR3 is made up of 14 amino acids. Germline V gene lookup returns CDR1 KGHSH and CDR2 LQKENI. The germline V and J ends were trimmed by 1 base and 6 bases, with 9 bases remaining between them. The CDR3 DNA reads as TGTGCCAGCTCACCACGGCCAGGGGATGAAAAACTGTTTTTT. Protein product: CASSPRPGDEKLFF.

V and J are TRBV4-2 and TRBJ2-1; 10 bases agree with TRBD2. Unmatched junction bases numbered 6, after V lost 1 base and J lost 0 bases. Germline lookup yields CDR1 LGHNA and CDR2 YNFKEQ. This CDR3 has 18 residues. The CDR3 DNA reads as TGTGCCAGCAGCCAAGTCGGCCTAGCGGGGGTCTCCTACAATGAGCAGTTCTTC. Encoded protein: CASSQVGLAGVSYNEQFF.

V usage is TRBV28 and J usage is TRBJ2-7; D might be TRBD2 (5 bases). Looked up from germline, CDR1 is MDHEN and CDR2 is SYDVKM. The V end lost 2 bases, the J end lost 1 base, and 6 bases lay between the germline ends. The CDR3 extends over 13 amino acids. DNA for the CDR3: TGTGCCAGCAGTTTAGGGAGATCCTACGAGCAGTACTTC. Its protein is CASSLGRSYEQYF.